The 4 T cell receptor beta chains reported below all come from one sample, sequenced in a study of CD8+ T cells in alopecia areata (dated by TCRdb to 2016 to 2018). The library was built by means of the immunoSEQ multiplex PCR assay. For TCR sequencing, RNA was extracted from every sample and reverse transcribed into cDNA to serve as template. The table comes from immuneACCESS by way of TCRdb, which keeps in-frame sequences with V and J called. Part of the clones is missing from these tables; in studies checked, under half for an unresolved V gene and the rest for unknown reasons. This sample is represented by approximately 210,000 clones; approximately 72% of them were singletons. The top ten constitute 1% to 1.5% of the sample. In the paper's terms, the treatment or condition label means: oral pan-JAK inhibitor, 5-10 mg twice daily. The sequencing used CD4+ T cells sorted from blood, collected between weeks 43 and 45, from a patient treated with tofacitinib. Every receptor here comes from a human donor with alopecia areata.

This chain uses TRBV15 with TRBJ2-5; 8 bases agree with TRBD2. J lost 4 bases, V lost 0 bases, and 13 bases had no gene match. Looked up from germline, CDR1 is LNHNV and CDR2 is YYDKDF (reference sequence). The CDR3 has 18 amino acids. The CDR3 DNA follows: TGTGCCACCAGCAGAGATGATCCCTTAGCGGGGTTAAGAGAGACCCAGTACTTC. As protein: CATSRDDPLAGLRETQYF.

This clone was counted a few times. The J gene is TRBJ1-3, the V gene TRBV25-1; 7 positions agree with TRBD1. CDR1 is MGHDK, CDR2 SYGVNS, per germline. V shed 1 base and J 5 bases; nucleotides not matched to a gene: 2. The CDR3 runs 14 residues. This chain's CDR3 is CASSESGQRNTIYF. The CDR3 coding sequence is TGTGCCAGCAGTGAATCGGGACAGAGAAACACCATATATTTT. Full variable domain (remainder filled in from reference TRBV25-1 and TRBJ1-3): EADIYQTPRYLVIGTGKKITLECSQTMGHDKMYWYQQDPGMELHLIHYSYGVNSTEKGDLSSESTVSRIRTEHFPLTLESARPSHTSQYLCASSESGQRNTIYFGEGSWLTVV.

This clone was seen many times. This rearrangement joins TRBV5-4 to TRBJ1-1; possible D gene TRBD1, 5 bases. V lost 4 bases to trimming and J lost 3 bases, with 19 bases between them. Germline V gene lookup returns CDR1 SGHNT and CDR2 YYREEE (reference sequence). The CDR3 spans 16 residues. Here the CDR3 reads CASSPRRPGGDTEAFF. The CDR3 nucleotides are TGTGCCAGCAGCCCGAGGCGTCCTGGGGGGGACACTGAAGCTTTCTTT. Using reference TRBV5-4 and TRBJ1-1 for the parts outside the CDR3, the full variable domain is ETGVTQSPTHLIKTRGQQVTLRCSSQSGHNTVSWYQQALGQGPQFIFQYYREEENGRGNFPPRFSGLQFPNYSSELNVNALELDDSALYLCASSPRRPGGDTEAFFGQGTRLTVV.

This rearrangement joins TRBV30 to TRBJ1-1, with D possibly being TRBD1 (5 bases). CDR3 length: 12 amino acids. Germline V gives CDR1 GTSNPN, CDR2 SVGIG (reference sequence). V lost 1 base and J 7 bases, leaving 10 bases between the germline ends. For the CDR3, the DNA is TGTGCCTGGAGTGGACAGTTCGGTGAAGCTTTCTTT. Amino acids: CAWSGQFGEAFF.